This record covers a single TCR beta chain. The data are from a study of blood T cell repertoires in COVID-19. The CDR3 runs 14 residues. Germline lookup yields CDR1 SGHRS and CDR2 YFSETQ. The V gene end was trimmed by 3 bases and the J gene end by 8 bases; junction bases not matched to a gene: 8. Generated by immunoSEQ multiplex PCR, the TCRdb table keeps only in-frame clones and is missing some. The table has roughly 200,000 clones, about 80% seen once. This clonotype was sampled from a man aged 55-75 years with acute or convalescent COVID-19. The J gene is TRBJ2-1, the V gene TRBV5-1, with 7 positions matching TRBD2. The material sequenced was peripheral blood. The CDR3 protein is CASSSGRTRDEQFF. CDR3 nucleotide sequence: TGCGCCAGCAGCTCGGGCCGGACTAGGGATGAGCAGTTCTTC.